This entry lists 21 T cell receptor beta chains sequenced from one sample in a study of T cell changes during pregnancy in multiple sclerosis. Clones were sequenced by immunoSEQ multiplex PCR, and TCRdb holds only the in-frame ones, with some missing. This sample has tens of thousands of clones, with about nine tenths found just once. The sample consisted of peripheral blood, taken after pregnancy. These receptors were taken from a female donor in good health, enrolled as a control in a pregnancy study.

V is TRBV13 and J is TRBJ1-3; a weak D match, TRBD1 (5 bases). The CDR3 contains 17 residues. Germline CDR1 PRHDT, CDR2 FYEKMQ (reference sequence). Trimming took 3 bases from V and 0 from J, leaving 15 bases between them. This CDR3 is CASSLGGRAASGNTIYF. For the CDR3, the DNA is TGTGCCAGCAGCTTGGGGGGAAGAGCGGCCTCTGGAAACACCATATATTTT.

The V gene is TRBV6-4, the J gene TRBJ1-1; maybe TRBD1 (5 bases). Trimming removed 2 bases at V and 14 bases at J, with 18 bases between. Germline CDR1 MRHNA, CDR2 SNTAGT. This CDR3 is built from 13 residues. The CDR3 sequence: CASSDRVEGLPFF. In DNA form, the CDR3 reads TGTGCCAGCAGTGACCGTGTGGAGGGGCTCCCCTTCTTT.

This clone was observed once. This rearrangement joins TRBV9 to TRBJ1-2; 9 bases are a match to TRBD1. Germline lookup yields CDR1 SGDLS and CDR2 YYNGEE. The CDR3 has 14 residues. V lost 5 bases and J lost 2; bases outside the gene matches: 4. CDR3 nucleotides: TGTGCCAGCAGGGGAGACAGGGGGAACTATGGCTACACCTTC. Its translation is CASRGDRGNYGYTF.

Comments on this clone: Sequence at one end of the junction differs from germline and may be a read error. Additional DNA sequences in this sample encode the identical CDR3. The chain combines TRBV30 with TRBJ2-5; perhaps TRBD1 as D (5 bases). CDR3 size: 16 residues. Germline V gives CDR1 GTSNPN, CDR2 SVGIG (reference sequence). CDR3 amino acids: CAWSVRNRLWKETQYF. The CDR3 DNA is TGTGCCTGGAGTGTACGGAACAGGTTATGGAAAGAAACCCAGTACTTC. The full variable domain, completed using reference TRBV30 and TRBJ2-5, is SQTIHQWPATLVQPVGSPLSLECTVEGTSNPNLYWYRQAAGRGLQLLFYSVGIGQISSEVPQNLSASRPQDRQFILSSKKLLLSDSGFYLCAWSVRNRLWKETQYFGPGTRLLVL.

This chain uses TRBV4-3 with TRBJ2-1; TRBD1 agrees at 7 bases. Unmatched junction bases numbered 17, after V lost 2 bases and J lost 4 bases. CDR3 length: 19 residues. CDR1 LGHNA and CDR2 YSLEER come from the germline V gene. The CDR3, as DNA: TGCGCCAGCAGCCAACGATCCGAGGCGTGGACAGGAACATACAATGAGCAGTTCTTC. As protein: CASSQRSEAWTGTYNEQFF.

The genes are TRBV30 and TRBJ2-5; D unclear. Germline V gene sequence: CDR1 GTSNPN, CDR2 SVGIG (reference sequence). V dropped 2 bases and J dropped 3 bases, with 13 bases sitting between them. This CDR3 has 14 amino acids. The CDR3 loop reads CAWSPRSLKETQYF. The CDR3, as DNA: TGTGCCTGGAGTCCTCGGAGCCTTAAAGAGACCCAGTACTTC.

This chain joins TRBV14 and TRBJ1-1; D is unclear. The CDR3 sequence is 19 residues long. V was shortened by 7 bases and J by 3 bases, with 30 bases between the two germline ends. Germline loops: CDR1 SGHDN, CDR2 FVKESK. Written as DNA, the CDR3 is TGTGCCAGCACCCCCCTGGGAGAGGCTGACGGCCGTCTCGACACTGAAGCTTTCTTT. Residues: CASTPLGEADGRLDTEAFF.

This clone has only one observation. This chain connects TRBV7-2 to TRBJ2-5, with 8 positions matching TRBD1. The J segment lost 4 bases and the V segment lost 2 bases, leaving 12 bases of the junction unmatched. The CDR3 runs to 17 residues. Germline CDR1 reads SGHTA; CDR2 reads FQGNSA. CDR3 sequence: CASSLFFRRQGAETQYF. The CDR3 DNA reads as TGTGCCAGCAGCTTATTTTTTCGCAGGCAGGGGGCAGAGACCCAGTACTTC. The entire variable domain, with the rest obtained from reference TRBV7-2 and TRBJ2-5, is as follows: GAGVSQSPSNKVTEKGKDVELRCDPISGHTALYWYRQSLGQGLEFLIYFQGNSAPDKSGLPSDRFSAERTGGSVSTLTIQRTQQEDSAVYLCASSLFFRRQGAETQYFGPGTRLLVL.

This rearrangement joins TRBV30 to TRBJ2-3, with 10 bases identical to TRBD2. The germline V gene encodes CDR1 GTSNPN and CDR2 SVGIG (reference sequence). After removal of 6 bases from V and 0 bases from J, the junction contained 12 bases not matched to a gene. The CDR3 sequence is 17 residues long. The CDR3 sequence: CACLYSWTSGSTDTQYF. CDR3 nucleotides: TGTGCCTGCTTATACTCTTGGACTAGCGGAAGCACAGATACGCAGTATTTT. Variable domain in full (rest from reference TRBV30 and TRBJ2-3): SQTIHQWPATLVQPVGSPLSLECTVEGTSNPNLYWYRQAAGRGLQLLFYSVGIGQISSEVPQNLSASRPQDRQFILSSKKLLLSDSGFYLCACLYSWTSGSTDTQYFGPGTRLTVL.

This rearrangement joins TRBV28 to TRBJ1-3; D unclear. V dropped 7 bases and J dropped 2 bases, with 12 bases sitting between them. The CDR3 covers 14 residues. Germline-derived CDR1 and CDR2 are MDHEN and SYDVKM. DNA for the CDR3: TGTGCCAGCACCATGAGGATTACTGGAAACACCATATATTTT. Translating it yields CASTMRITGNTIYF.

The chain employs TRBV28 and TRBJ2-7; a weak D match, TRBD1 (6 bases). The CDR3 extends over 14 amino acids. Trimming took off 2 bases at V and 3 bases at J, with 11 bases between the two ends. CDR1 is MDHEN, CDR2 SYDVKM, per germline. The CDR3 DNA reads as TGTGCCAGCAGTTTACCAGGGGACCTCTACGAGCAGTACTTC. This encodes CASSLPGDLYEQYF.

J is TRBJ2-1 and V is TRBV28, with TRBD2 matching over 7 bases. The CDR3 loop spans 14 amino acids. CDR1 is MDHEN and CDR2 is SYDVKM in the germline V gene. V was pared by 6 bases and J by 5 bases, with 7 bases of the junction left unmatched. DNA for the CDR3: TGTGCCAGCAGACCTAGCGGATCCAACAATGAGCAGTTCTTC. Its translation: CASRPSGSNNEQFF.

This chain joins TRBV28 and TRBJ1-3; TRBD1 matches 7 bases. CDR3 length: 17 amino acids. The germline V gene has CDR1 MDHEN and CDR2 SYDVKM. Trimming took 1 base from V and 1 from J; bases not matched to a gene: 7. CDR3 in amino acids: CASSLSGQVFSGNTIYF. CDR3 coding DNA: TGTGCCAGCAGTTTATCCGGACAGGTTTTTTCTGGAAACACCATATATTTT.

The genes are TRBV5-4 and TRBJ2-2; perhaps TRBD2 as D (7 bases). CDR3 size: 16 residues. Germline V lookup: CDR1 SGHNT, CDR2 YYREEE (reference sequence). V dropped 6 bases and J dropped 0 bases, with 15 bases sitting between them. CDR3 sequence reads: CASTTGGQTNTGELFF. The CDR3 DNA reads TGTGCCAGCACCACCGGGGGGCAGACGAACACCGGGGAGCTGTTTTTT.

The V and J genes are TRBV5-6 and TRBJ1-5; tentative D call: TRBD1 (6 bases). V lost 2 bases, J lost 0 bases, and 9 bases lay in between. The CDR3 length is 15 residues. The germline gives CDR1 SGHDT, CDR2 YYEEEE. This CDR3 is CASSFGQNSNQPQHF. CDR3 coding DNA: TGTGCCAGCAGCTTCGGACAGAATAGCAATCAGCCCCAGCATTTT.

The CDR3 loop reads CASSEANMGLYGYTF. For the CDR3, the DNA is TGTGCCAGCAGTGAAGCGAATATGGGACTCTATGGCTACACCTTC. V gene TRBV6-1 combines with J gene TRBJ1-2; tentative D call: TRBD1 (5 bases). The CDR3 has 15 residues. Germline V gives CDR1 MNHNS, CDR2 SASEGT. V lost 0 bases and J 4 bases, leaving 12 bases between the germline ends.

The table lists this clone with a count of one. The genes are TRBV11-2 and TRBJ2-7; D is uncertain. Trimming cost V 0 bases and J 5 bases, with 8 bases left between them. The CDR3 totals 13 residues. In germline, CDR1 is SGHAT, CDR2 FQNNGV. The CDR3 loop is CASSLEVSHEQYF. Written as DNA, the CDR3 is TGTGCCAGCAGCTTAGAGGTTAGCCACGAGCAGTACTTC.

The chain couples TRBV5-3 to TRBJ1-5, with 9 nucleotides matching TRBD1. Being an ORF, TRBV5-3 has a function that is uncertain. Germline trimming cut 4 bases from V and 3 bases from J; bases unmatched to any gene: 5. The CDR3 extends over 15 amino acids. Here the CDR3 reads CARSRGQGTNQPQHF. Written as DNA, the CDR3 is TGTGCCAGAAGCAGGGGACAGGGCACCAATCAGCCCCAGCATTTT.

The chain couples TRBV9 to TRBJ2-7, with D hard to call. Trimming shortened V by 0 bases and J by 6 bases, and 10 bases separated the two germline ends. This CDR3 contains 13 residues. Germline V CDR1 and CDR2: SGDLS, YYNGEE. The CDR3 nucleotides read TGTGCCAGCAGCGTAGTGACCGGGTCCGAGCAGTACTTC. This sequence encodes CASSVVTGSEQYF. Full variable domain (remainder filled in from reference TRBV9 and TRBJ2-7): DSGVTQTPKHLITATGQRVTLRCSPRSGDLSVYWYQQSLDQGLQFLIQYYNGEERAKGNILERFSAQQFPDLHSELNLSSLELGDSALYFCASSVVTGSEQYFGPGTRLTVT.

Only one count was recorded for this clone. The chain joins TRBV5-6 to TRBJ2-3, with D possibly being TRBD1 (6 bases). V dropped 4 bases and J dropped 2 bases, with 17 bases sitting between them. The germline CDR1 and CDR2 sequences are SGHDT and YYEEEE. This CDR3 contains 16 residues. This CDR3 reads CASSLLHRDDTDTQYF. CDR3 DNA: TGTGCCAGCAGCCTCCTGCACAGGGATGACACAGATACGCAGTATTTT.

The gene calls are TRBV9 and TRBJ1-6, with D possibly TRBD1 on 5 matching bases. Germline V gene sequence: CDR1 SGDLS, CDR2 YYNGEE. CDR3 length equals 15 residues. Deletions cut 3 bases from V and 7 bases from J, with 14 bases between. This chain's CDR3 is CASSGSAGLNSPLHF. Here the CDR3 DNA reads TGTGCCAGCAGCGGGTCCGCGGGGCTAAATTCACCCCTCCACTTT.